This T cell receptor beta chain was sequenced in a study of regulatory T cells in long-lasting Graves disease. The time point was: newly diagnosed GD, antithyroid drugs for less than 3 months. PBMC RNA was the source of the TCR library. Library construction for TCR beta used iRepertoire HTBI primers and Arm-PCR of CDR3 regions. Each CDR3 protein is one row after TCRdb ran MiXCR on the multiplex PCR reads. The table has more than 400,000 distinct CDR3 sequences, about 16% seen once. The CDR3 extends over 15 amino acids. The germline V gene has CDR1 SGHRS and CDR2 YFSETQ. V dropped 1 base and J dropped 0; count of bases not matched to a gene: 3. The data also belong to a second study, concerning T cells in Graves' hyperthyroidism and ophthalmopathy. Per that study: Patients with uncontrolled infections, other autoimmune diseases, pregnancy or lactation were excluded. Most thyroid clonotypes expanded above 0.001 appeared in blood too.

The J gene is TRBJ1-2, the V gene TRBV5-1, with 7 bases that match TRBD1. This TCR came from a woman in her 30s with Graves disease. The source was peripheral blood mononuclear cells (PBMCs), collected at new diagnosis, from a patient treated with antithyroid drugs. CDR3 DNA sequence: TGCGCCAGCAGCTTGATACAGGGGACTAACTATGGCTACACCTTC. The encoded protein is CASSLIQGTNYGYTF.